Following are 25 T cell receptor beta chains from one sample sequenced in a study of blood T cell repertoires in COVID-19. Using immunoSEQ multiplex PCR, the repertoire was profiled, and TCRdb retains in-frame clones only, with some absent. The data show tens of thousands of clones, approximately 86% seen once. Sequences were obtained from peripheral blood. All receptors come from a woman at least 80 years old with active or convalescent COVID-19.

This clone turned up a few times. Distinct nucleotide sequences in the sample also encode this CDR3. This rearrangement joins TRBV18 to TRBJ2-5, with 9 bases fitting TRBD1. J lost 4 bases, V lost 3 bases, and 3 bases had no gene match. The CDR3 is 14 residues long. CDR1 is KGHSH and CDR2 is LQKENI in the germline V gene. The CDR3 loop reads CASSPRTGAETQYF. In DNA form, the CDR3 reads TGTGCCAGCTCACCCCGGACAGGGGCAGAGACCCAGTACTTC.

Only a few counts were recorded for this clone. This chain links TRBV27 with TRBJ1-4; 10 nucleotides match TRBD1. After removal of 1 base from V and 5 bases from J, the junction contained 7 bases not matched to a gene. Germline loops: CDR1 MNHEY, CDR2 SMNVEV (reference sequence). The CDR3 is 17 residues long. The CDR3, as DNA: TGTGCCAGCAGTTTATACAGCGGACAGGGGGGGAATGAAAAACTGTTTTTT. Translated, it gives CASSLYSGQGGNEKLFF.

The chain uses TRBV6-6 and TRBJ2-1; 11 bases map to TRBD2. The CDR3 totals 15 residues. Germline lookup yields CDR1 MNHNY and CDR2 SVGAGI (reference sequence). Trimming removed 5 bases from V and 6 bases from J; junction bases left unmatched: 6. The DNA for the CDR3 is TGTGCCAGCAGTGTCGGGACTAGCGGCGGCAATGAGCAGTTCTTC. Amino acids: CASSVGTSGGNEQFF.

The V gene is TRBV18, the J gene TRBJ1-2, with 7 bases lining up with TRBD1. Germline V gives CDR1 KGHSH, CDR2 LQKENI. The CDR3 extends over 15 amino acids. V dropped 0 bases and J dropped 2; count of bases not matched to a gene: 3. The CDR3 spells CASSPPRGRNYGYTF. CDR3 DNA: TGTGCCAGCTCACCACCGAGGGGGCGGAACTATGGCTACACCTTC.

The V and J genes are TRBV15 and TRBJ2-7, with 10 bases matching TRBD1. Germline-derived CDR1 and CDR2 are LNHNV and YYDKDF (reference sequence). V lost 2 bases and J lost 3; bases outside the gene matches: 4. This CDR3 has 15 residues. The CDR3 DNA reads TGTGCCACCAGCAGATGGACAGGGGGGAACTACGAGCAGTACTTC. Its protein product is CATSRWTGGNYEQYF.

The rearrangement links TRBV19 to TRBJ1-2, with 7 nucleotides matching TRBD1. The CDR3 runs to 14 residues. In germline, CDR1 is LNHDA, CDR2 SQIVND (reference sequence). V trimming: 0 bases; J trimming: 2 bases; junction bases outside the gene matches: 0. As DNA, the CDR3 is TGTGCCAGTAGTATAGACAGGGGGAACTATGGCTACACCTTC. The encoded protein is CASSIDRGNYGYTF.

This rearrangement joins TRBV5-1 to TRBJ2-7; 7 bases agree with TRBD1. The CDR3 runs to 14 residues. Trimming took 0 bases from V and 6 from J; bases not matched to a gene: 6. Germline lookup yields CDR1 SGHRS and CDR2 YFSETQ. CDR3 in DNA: TGCGCCAGCAGCTTGGACAGGGGCCTTTTCGAGCAGTACTTC. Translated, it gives CASSLDRGLFEQYF.

CDR3 sequence (DNA): TGTGCCAGCAGCAAATCCCGGGGGGTTAACTACAATGAGCAGTTCTTC. This translates into CASSKSRGVNYNEQFF. The chain carries TRBV21-1 and TRBJ2-1; no check of the table's D call, TRBD2, against the DNA was made. TRBV21-1 counts as a pseudogene. There are 16 residues in the CDR3.

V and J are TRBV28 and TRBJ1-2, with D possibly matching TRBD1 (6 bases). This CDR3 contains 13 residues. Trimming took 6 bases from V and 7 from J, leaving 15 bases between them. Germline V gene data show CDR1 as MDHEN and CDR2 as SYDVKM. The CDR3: CASRDGGAGGYTF. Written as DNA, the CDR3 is TGTGCCAGCAGGGACGGGGGGGCCGGTGGCTACACCTTC.

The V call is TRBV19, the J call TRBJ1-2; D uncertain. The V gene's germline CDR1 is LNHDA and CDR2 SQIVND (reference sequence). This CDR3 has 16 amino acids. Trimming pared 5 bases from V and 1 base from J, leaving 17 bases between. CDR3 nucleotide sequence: TGTGCCAGTAGTCAACGTTCAGGAAACCTTAACTATGGCTACACCTTC. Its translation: CASSQRSGNLNYGYTF.

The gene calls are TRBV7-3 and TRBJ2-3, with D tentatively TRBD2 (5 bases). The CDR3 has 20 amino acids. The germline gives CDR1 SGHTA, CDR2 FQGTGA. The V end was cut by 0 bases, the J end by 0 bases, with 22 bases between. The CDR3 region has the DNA TGTGCCAGCAGCTTAACGCCTAGCACACCGTGGGGAGAGAGCACAGATACGCAGTATTTT. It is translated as CASSLTPSTPWGESTDTQYF. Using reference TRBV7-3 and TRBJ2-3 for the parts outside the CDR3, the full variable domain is GAGVSQTPSNKVTEKGKYVELRCDPISGHTALYWYRQSLGQGPEFLIYFQGTGAADDSGLPNDRFFAVRPEGSVSTLKIQRTERGDSAVYLCASSLTPSTPWGESTDTQYFGPGTRLTVL.

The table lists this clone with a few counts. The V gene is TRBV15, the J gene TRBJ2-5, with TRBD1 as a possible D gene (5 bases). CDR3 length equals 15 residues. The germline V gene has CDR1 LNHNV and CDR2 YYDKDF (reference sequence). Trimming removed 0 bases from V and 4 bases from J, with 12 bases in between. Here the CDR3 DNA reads TGTGCCACCAGCAGAGATGGATTAGGGGTAGAGACCCAGTACTTC. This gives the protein CATSRDGLGVETQYF.

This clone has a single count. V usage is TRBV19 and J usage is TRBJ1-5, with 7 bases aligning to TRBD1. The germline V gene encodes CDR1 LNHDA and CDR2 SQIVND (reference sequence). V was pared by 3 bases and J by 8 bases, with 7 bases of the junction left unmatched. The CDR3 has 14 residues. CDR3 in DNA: TGTGCCAGTAGTATTGGACAGGAGGCGAAGCCCCAGCATTTT. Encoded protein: CASSIGQEAKPQHF.

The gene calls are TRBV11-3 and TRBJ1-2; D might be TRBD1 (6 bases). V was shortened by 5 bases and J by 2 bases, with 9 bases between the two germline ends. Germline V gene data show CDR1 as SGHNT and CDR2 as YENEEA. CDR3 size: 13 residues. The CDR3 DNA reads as TGTGCCAGCAGCCCAGGGGCAAACTATGGCTACACCTTC. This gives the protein CASSPGANYGYTF.

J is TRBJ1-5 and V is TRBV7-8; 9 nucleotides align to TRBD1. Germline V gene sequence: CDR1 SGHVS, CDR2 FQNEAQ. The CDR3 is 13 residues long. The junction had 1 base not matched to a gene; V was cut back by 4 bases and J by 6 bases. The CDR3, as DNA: TGTGCCAGCAGCTCGGACAGGGGTCAGCCCCAGCATTTT. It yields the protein CASSSDRGQPQHF.

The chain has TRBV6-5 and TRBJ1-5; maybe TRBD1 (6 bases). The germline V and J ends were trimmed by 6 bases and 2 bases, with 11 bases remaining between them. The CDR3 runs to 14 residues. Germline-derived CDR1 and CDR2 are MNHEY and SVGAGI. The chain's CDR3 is CASRKDRGNQPQHF. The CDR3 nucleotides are TGTGCCAGCAGGAAGGACAGAGGCAATCAGCCCCAGCATTTT.

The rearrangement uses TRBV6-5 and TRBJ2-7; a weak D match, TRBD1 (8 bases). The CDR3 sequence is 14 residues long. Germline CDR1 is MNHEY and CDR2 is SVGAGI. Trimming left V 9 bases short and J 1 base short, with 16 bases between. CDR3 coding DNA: TGTGCCAGGGGGAGGGACAGGAGATCCTACGAGCAGTACTTC. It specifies CARGRDRRSYEQYF.

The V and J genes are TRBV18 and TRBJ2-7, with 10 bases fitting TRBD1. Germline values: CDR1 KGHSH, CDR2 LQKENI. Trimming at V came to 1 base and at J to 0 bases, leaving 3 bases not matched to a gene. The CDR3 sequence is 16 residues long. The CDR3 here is CASSPLGQGVSYEQYF. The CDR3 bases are TGTGCCAGCTCACCACTCGGACAGGGGGTCTCCTACGAGCAGTACTTC.

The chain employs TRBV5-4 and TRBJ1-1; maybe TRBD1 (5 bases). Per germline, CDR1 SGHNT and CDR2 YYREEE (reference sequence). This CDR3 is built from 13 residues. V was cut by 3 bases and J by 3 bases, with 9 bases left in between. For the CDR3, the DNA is TGTGCCAGCAGCTGGGGGGTGGACACTGAAGCTTTCTTT. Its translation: CASSWGVDTEAFF.

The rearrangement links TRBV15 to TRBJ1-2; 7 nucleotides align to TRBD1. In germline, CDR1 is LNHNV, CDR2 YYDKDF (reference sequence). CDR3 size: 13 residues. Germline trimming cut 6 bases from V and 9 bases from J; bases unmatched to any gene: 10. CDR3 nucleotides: TGTGCCACCAGAAGGCAGGGGGTCTCTCGCTACACCTTC. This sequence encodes CATRRQGVSRYTF.

The CDR3: CASHTNTNTEAFF. The CDR3 nucleotides read TGTGCCAGCCATACGAACACGAACACTGAAGCTTTCTTT. The chain has TRBV6-5 and TRBJ1-1; D uncertain. Per germline, CDR1 MNHEY and CDR2 SVGAGI. The CDR3 totals 13 residues. V was shortened by 8 bases and J by 1 base, with 11 bases between the two germline ends.

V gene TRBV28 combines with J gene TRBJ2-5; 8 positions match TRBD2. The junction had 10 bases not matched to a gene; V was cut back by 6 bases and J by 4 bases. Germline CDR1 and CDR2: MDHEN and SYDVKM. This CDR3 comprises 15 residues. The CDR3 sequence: CASRSGGAGGETQYF. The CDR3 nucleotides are TGTGCCAGCAGGTCTGGGGGGGCGGGGGGAGAGACCCAGTACTTC.

For the CDR3, the DNA is TGTGCCAGCAGCCCCCGGGTAGCGGGGAGCACAGATACGCAGTATTTT. This codes for CASSPRVAGSTDTQYF. This chain uses TRBV9 with TRBJ2-3; 8 nucleotides line up with TRBD2. Germline CDR1 and CDR2: SGDLS and YYNGEE. This CDR3 is built from 16 residues. V trimming: 4 bases; J trimming: 0 bases; junction bases outside the gene matches: 7.

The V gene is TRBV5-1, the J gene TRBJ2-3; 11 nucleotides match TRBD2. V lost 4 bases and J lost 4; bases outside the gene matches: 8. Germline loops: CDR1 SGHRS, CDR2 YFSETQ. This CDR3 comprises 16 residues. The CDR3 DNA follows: TGCGCCAGCAGCCCGGTAGCGGGGGGGCCCCCAGATACGCAGTATTTT. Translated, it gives CASSPVAGGPPDTQYF.

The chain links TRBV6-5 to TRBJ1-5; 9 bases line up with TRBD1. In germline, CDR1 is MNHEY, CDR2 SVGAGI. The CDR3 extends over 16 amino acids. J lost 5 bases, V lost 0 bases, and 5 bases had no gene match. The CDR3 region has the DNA TGTGCCAGCAGTTACTCCGGGACAGGGAGGGATCAGCCCCAGCATTTT. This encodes CASSYSGTGRDQPQHF.